These 20 T cell receptor beta chains were all obtained from the same sample, sequenced in a study of blood T cells in healthy people across ages (dated by TCRdb to the mid-2010s). Receptor libraries were prepared by 5' RACE. Reads for this sample came from an Illumina HiSeq 2500. A second PCR of about 6 to 11 cycles was performed with a sample-barcoded 5' primer and a J-beta primer mix. TCRdb took the public reads, trimmed them with fastp at Q25, ran MiXCR for clone calling and kept in-frame beta chains. Rows are unified per CDR3 protein, each entry keeping the most common DNA and genes. The sample table lists 800,000 to 950,000 distinct CDR3 sequences, under 40% of them with a count of one. The ten most abundant clones make up approximately 12% of the sample. Input material: blood. All receptors come from a man aged 18 to 30 in good health.

Turning to this clonotype: This clone may be a read error of a much larger clone one base away. The chain employs TRBV12-3 or TRBV12-4 and TRBJ2-7; TRBD2 might be the D (6 bases). The CDR3 length is 12 residues. The V gene lost 4 bases and the J gene lost 2 bases, with 6 bases spanning the gap. In nucleotides, the CDR3 is TGTGCCAGCAGTTGGAGGGCCTACGAGCAGTACTTC. Amino acids: CASSWRAYEQYF.

The chain has TRBV3-1 and TRBJ1-1, with 7 bases fitting TRBD1. The CDR3 length is 16 residues. The junction had 9 bases not matched to a gene; V was cut back by 1 base and J by 4 bases. CDR1 is LGHDT, CDR2 YNNKEL, per germline (reference sequence). DNA of the CDR3: TGTGCCAGCAGCCAAGTACCCCGACAGGGAAGCACTGAAGCTTTCTTT. This encodes CASSQVPRQGSTEAFF.

This clonotype was recorded at least ten times. The J gene is TRBJ2-3, the V gene TRBV4-1, with 9 bases aligning to TRBD2. Per germline, CDR1 MGHRA and CDR2 YSYEKL. J gave up 6 bases and V 4 bases, and 14 bases lay outside the gene matches. This CDR3 spans 17 amino acids. The DNA of the CDR3 is TGCGCCAGCAGCCCCGAAGGGGCTAGCGGGGTGGAGGATACGCAGTATTTT. Amino acids: CASSPEGASGVEDTQYF.

With respect to this clonotype: Compared with germline, one end of the junction differs, possibly owing to a read error. The V call is TRBV29-1, the J call TRBJ2-3; 7 positions match TRBD2. The germline gives CDR1 SQVTM, CDR2 ANQGSEA. CDR3 length: 13 amino acids. CDR3 DNA sequence: TGCAGCTTTGATCGGGGGGTCACAGATATGCAGTATTTT. Translation: CSFDRGVTDMQYF.

This clonotype showed up many times. V gene TRBV12-3 or TRBV12-4 combines with J gene TRBJ1-4; a possible D gene is TRBD1 (6 bases). Trimming left V 6 bases short and J 3 bases short, with 8 bases between. The CDR3 contains 13 residues. CDR3 nucleotide sequence: TGTGCCAGCAGCCGGACAGCTAATGAAAAACTGTTTTTT. Encoded protein: CASSRTANEKLFF.

This clonotype was seen only a few times. The CDR3 reads CAISPLRTSGTQETQYF. Here the CDR3 DNA reads TGTGCCATCAGCCCCCTCCGGACTAGCGGAACTCAAGAGACCCAGTACTTC. The chain combines TRBV10-3 with TRBJ2-5; TRBD2 matches 10 bases. Losses at the gene ends were 6 bases for V and 2 bases for J; bases not matched to a gene: 12. Germline loops: CDR1 ENHRY, CDR2 SYGVKD. The CDR3 spans 17 residues.

Remarks on this clonotype: At one end the junction does not follow the germline gene, possibly because of a read error. The chain has TRBV28 and TRBJ2-6; D unclear. This CDR3 is 17 amino acids long. Germline CDR1 reads MDHEN; CDR2 reads SYDVKM. CDR3 DNA: TGTGCCAGCAGTACAGTTTCGCTCGCCTCTTGGGCCAACGTCCTGACTTTC. Its translation: CASSTVSLASWANVLTF.

Regarding this clonotype: Being one base from a much bigger clone, this may be a read error. The rearrangement joins TRBV20-1 to TRBJ2-1; a possible D gene is TRBD2 (6 bases). The CDR3 has 14 residues. The V gene's germline CDR1 is DFQATT and CDR2 SNEGSKA (reference sequence). V gave up 2 bases and J gave up 9 bases, with 17 bases separating them. The CDR3 loop is CSARRGATNTEQFF. DNA of the CDR3: TGCAGTGCTAGACGCGGGGCGACCAACACTGAGCAGTTCTTC.

This chain connects TRBV6-6 to TRBJ2-5; 9 nucleotides agree with TRBD2. The J call may not be correct, given that the DNA end is closer to TRBJ2-1. Germline V gene lookup returns CDR1 MNHNY and CDR2 SVGAGI (reference sequence). This CDR3 contains 15 residues. The CDR3, as DNA: TGTGCCAGCAGTTCCAGCGGGGGGTACCAAGAGACCCAGTTCTTC. This sequence encodes CASSSSGGYQETQFF.

This clonotype was recorded only once. Germline and junction disagree at one end, which may indicate a read error. This chain links TRBV7-2 with TRBJ1-4, with 9 positions matching TRBD1. Per the germline V gene, CDR1 is SGHTA and CDR2 is FQGNSA. The CDR3 consists of 15 residues. The CDR3 DNA follows: TGTGCTAGCAACTCCGGACAGGGGAGTAATGAAAAACTGTTTTTT. Translating it yields CASNSGQGSNEKLFF.

The chain is built from TRBV5-6 and TRBJ2-7; D gene unclear. The CDR3 is 15 residues long. Trimming took 4 bases from V and 2 from J, leaving 16 bases between them. CDR1 SGHDT and CDR2 YYEEEE come from the germline V gene. The CDR3 DNA sequence: TGTGCCAGCAGCCCCTTCCAGAGGTCCCCCTACGAGCAGTACTTC. As protein: CASSPFQRSPYEQYF.

This clonotype was detected only a few times. The rearrangement uses TRBV5-6 and TRBJ2-1, with TRBD1 as a possible D gene (5 bases). Trimming took 0 bases from V and 9 from J, leaving 10 bases between them. This CDR3 is 13 amino acids long. Germline V gene sequence: CDR1 SGHDT, CDR2 YYEEEE. The CDR3 loop reads CASSLAWGGEQFF. CDR3 nucleotides: TGTGCCAGCAGCTTGGCGTGGGGCGGTGAGCAGTTCTTC. The complete variable domain, with remaining parts taken from reference TRBV5-6 and TRBJ2-1, reads DAGVTQSPTHLIKTRGQQVTLRCSPKSGHDTVSWYQQALGQGPQFIFQYYEEEERQRGNFPDRFSGHQFPNYSSELNVNALLLGDSALYLCASSLAWGGEQFFGPGTRLTVL.

This chain uses TRBV6-5 with TRBJ2-3; 7 bases agree with TRBD2. Looked up from germline, CDR1 is MNHEY and CDR2 is SVGAGI. Trimming removed 0 bases from V and 3 bases from J; junction bases left unmatched: 6. The CDR3 extends over 16 amino acids. The CDR3 DNA reads as TGTGCCAGCAGTTACTCGTCGGGGGGTTATACAGATACGCAGTATTTT. As protein: CASSYSSGGYTDTQYF.

This clonotype came up many times. The chain joins TRBV5-1 to TRBJ2-3, with TRBD1 as a possible D gene (5 bases). Germline V gives CDR1 SGHRS, CDR2 YFSETQ. Deletions cut 4 bases from V and 7 bases from J, with 13 bases between. There are 13 residues in the CDR3. The CDR3 DNA is TGCGCCAGCAGCCAGGACAAGCTTAATACGCAGTATTTT. Its protein product is CASSQDKLNTQYF.

The chain joins TRBV12-3 or TRBV12-4 to TRBJ1-6; 9 nucleotides align to TRBD1. After removal of 4 bases from V and 6 bases from J, the junction contained 4 bases not matched to a gene. The CDR3 has 15 amino acids. CDR3 sequence (DNA): TGTGCCAGCAGTTCCGGGACAGGGCCTAATTCACCCCTCCACTTT. This translates into CASSSGTGPNSPLHF.

The table lists this clonotype with many counts. The chain uses TRBV20-1 and TRBJ2-7; 8 positions match TRBD2. Germline V gives CDR1 DFQATT, CDR2 SNEGSKA (reference sequence). The trim removed 6 bases at V and 2 bases at J, leaving 9 bases unmatched. The CDR3 is 14 residues long. The CDR3 spells CSAIGRGVPYEQYF. Here the CDR3 DNA reads TGCAGTGCCATAGGGCGGGGGGTACCCTACGAGCAGTACTTC.

As concerns this clonotype: A read error may explain this, as a much larger clone is one base away. The chain combines TRBV25-1 with TRBJ1-2, with TRBD1 identical over 8 bases. The CDR3 consists of 15 residues. Germline loops: CDR1 MGHDK, CDR2 SYGVNS. The CDR3 nucleotides are TGTGCCAGCAGTCCAAGGACAGGGCTTTGGTATGGCTACGCCTTC. Translated, it gives CASSPRTGLWYGYAF.

This clonotype was found many times. The V gene is TRBV20-1, the J gene TRBJ1-2, with no clear D. V gave up 1 base and J gave up 8 bases, with 8 bases separating them. The CDR3 spans 11 residues. Germline-derived CDR1 and CDR2 are DFQATT and SNEGSKA (reference sequence). The CDR3 sequence: CSARVREGYTF. Here the CDR3 DNA reads TGCAGTGCTAGAGTCCGAGAGGGCTACACCTTC.

This clonotype was counted between two and nine times. The chain couples TRBV7-2 to TRBJ2-7, with D possibly TRBD2 on 7 matching bases. The V and J ends lost 1 base and 2 bases respectively, with 12 bases between them. In germline, CDR1 is SGHTA, CDR2 FQGNSA. The CDR3 runs to 15 residues. Here the CDR3 reads CASSLGGGDTYEQYF. The CDR3 coding sequence is TGTGCCAGCAGCTTAGGCGGGGGCGACACCTACGAGCAGTACTTC.

This chain connects TRBV18 to TRBJ2-1, with 7 bases that match TRBD1. V lost 6 bases, J lost 13 bases, and 15 bases stayed unmatched. This CDR3 has 14 residues. CDR1 KGHSH and CDR2 LQKENI come from the germline V gene. In DNA, the CDR3 is TGTGCCAGCTCCCAGGGACAGCCGGAAGAGACCCAGTTCTTC. Its protein product is CASSQGQPEETQFF.